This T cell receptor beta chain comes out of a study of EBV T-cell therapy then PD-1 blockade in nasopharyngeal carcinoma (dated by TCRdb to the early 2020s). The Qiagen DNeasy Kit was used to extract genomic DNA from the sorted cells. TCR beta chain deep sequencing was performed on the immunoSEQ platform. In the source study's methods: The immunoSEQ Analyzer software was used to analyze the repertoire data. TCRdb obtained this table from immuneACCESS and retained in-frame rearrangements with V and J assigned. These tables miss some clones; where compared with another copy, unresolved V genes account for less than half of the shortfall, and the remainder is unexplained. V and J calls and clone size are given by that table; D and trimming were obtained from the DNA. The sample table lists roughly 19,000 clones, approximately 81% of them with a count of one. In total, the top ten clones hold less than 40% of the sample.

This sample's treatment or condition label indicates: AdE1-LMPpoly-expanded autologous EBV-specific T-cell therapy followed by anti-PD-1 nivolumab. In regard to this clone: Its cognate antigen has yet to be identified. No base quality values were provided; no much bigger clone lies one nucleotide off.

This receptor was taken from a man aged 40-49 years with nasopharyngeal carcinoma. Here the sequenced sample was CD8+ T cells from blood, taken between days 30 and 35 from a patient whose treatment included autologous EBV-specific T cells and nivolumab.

The CDR3 protein: CASSLEGGAWNEQFF. The base sequence is TGTGCCAGCAGTTTGGAGGGGGGGGCTTGGAATGAGCAGTTCTTC. The receptor chain draws on TRBV27 and TRBJ2-1; the D gene is perhaps TRBD2, on 7 matching bases. CDR3 length: 15 amino acids, cysteine to phenylalanine. Just CDR3 DNA is preserved here, 45 bases in frame from base 1. Sequences MNHEY (CDR1) and SMNVEV (CDR2) are obtained from the germline V gene (reference sequence). The V and J ends are trimmed by 3 bases and 7 bases, leaving 16 bases between them.